This TCR beta chain was sequenced during a study of T cell responses to AZD1222 COVID-19 vaccine (dated by TCRdb to the early 2020s). Notes on the research overall: AZD1222 recipients with second doses at about 4 weeks or about 12 weeks were pooled, because spike-specific TCR depth and breadth did not differ between schedules. TCR sequencing covered roughly 230 trial participants: nearly 210 given two doses of AZD1222 and approximately 26 given two doses of MenACWY control vaccine. Enrollment into the trials was organized by age into subgroups of 18-55, 56-69 and 70-plus years, and those subgroups contained approximately 160, 26 and 62 TCR-sequenced participants, respectively.

CDR1 LGHDT and CDR2 YNNKEL were looked up in the germline V gene (reference sequence). From cysteine to phenylalanine, the CDR3 is 16 amino acids long. Left in the record is the CDR3 DNA by itself, 48 bases read in frame from the first base. V ends up 4 bases short and J 2 bases short, with an unmatched junction base count of 8. With respect to this clone: Its target antigen remains unknown. No much larger clonotype is one base removed from it; base qualities were not supplied.

What the authors observed across the whole study: Because no day 14 peak-response samples were available, the repertoires could be characterized only after the peak T cell response. After two AZD1222 doses, both the breadth and the depth of spike-specific TCRs were significantly higher than at day 0 and than in MenACWY recipients. Participants were mostly white British and included more females than males, and it was suggested by the authors that clonal diversity may have been underestimated. Epitopes outside the regions mutated in the B.1.351 and B.1.1.7 variants were reportedly recognized by nearly half of the unique spike-specific TCRs. The 56-69-year group was small, and its depth increase did not reach significance, likely because of low power. Conclusions about previously exposed vaccinees are limited because only five to seven AZD1222 recipients were SARS-CoV-2 seropositive at baseline. The vaccine-associated CD4 TCRs covered the entire spike protein, and the dominant responses fell in regions 160-218 and 743-854.

What this sample's time point label stands for: baseline before first vaccination. Vaccinee samples came from UK trials COV001 and COV002, including a single-blind randomized controlled phase 2/3 trial of AZD1222 (ChAdOx1 nCoV-19) in healthy adults. Trial participant PBMC samples were collected at day 0 and day 28 after the second dose for TCRbeta chain sequencing. The CDR3 regions of human TCRbeta chains were analyzed by immunosequencing. In the original analysis: Repertoire TCRs were checked for matches against a reference library of SARS-CoV-2-specific TCRs that had been generated using the MIRA antigen-specificity platform. Breadth was defined as the fraction of unique TCRs that were SARS-CoV-2-associated. Depth was defined as the fraction of total T cells that were SARS-CoV-2-associated. Each spike-specific TCR was assigned to its reactive spike region and to a CD4 or CD8 class using the MIRA data. Log10-transformed breadth and depth values were compared by one-way ANOVA with Sidak's multiple comparisons tests. TCRdb took over this immuneACCESS table, retaining in-frame rearrangements with V and J assigned. Such tables are incomplete; in checked studies, under half of the missing clones stem from an unresolved V gene, and the remainder is unexplained. V, J and clone size reflect that table, while D and trimming were determined from the DNA. Recorded for this sample are 95,000 to 150,000 clones; under 85% of them occurred a single time. In total, the top ten clones hold around 6% of the sample.

The origin of this receptor is an adult in good health. The source material was peripheral blood, sampled on day 0 of AZD1222 vaccination. The chain is made from TRBV3-1 (or the pseudogene TRBV3-2) and TRBJ1-1; 9 bases in between match TRBD1. The DNA sequence is as follows: TGTGCCAGCAGCCCCCAGACAGGGGGTCACAACACTGAAGCTTTCTTT. The resulting protein is CASSPQTGGHNTEAFF.